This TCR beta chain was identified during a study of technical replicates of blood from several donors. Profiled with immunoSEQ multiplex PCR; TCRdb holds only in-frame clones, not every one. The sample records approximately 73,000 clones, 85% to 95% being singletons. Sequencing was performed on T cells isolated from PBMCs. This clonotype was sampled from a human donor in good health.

The chain's CDR3 is CSVEVLRGGRYEQFF. CDR3 in DNA: TGCAGCGTTGAAGTCCTTCGTGGCGGTAGGTATGAGCAGTTCTTC. The chain combines TRBV29-1 with TRBJ2-1; D not resolved. The V and J ends lost 1 base and 8 bases respectively, with 18 bases between them. Germline values: CDR1 SQVTM, CDR2 ANQGSEA. The CDR3 contains 15 residues.